Presented here are 30 T cell receptor beta chains from one specimen sequenced in a study of blood T cells in healthy people across ages. Alongside a J-beta primer mix, a sample-barcoded 5' primer served in a second PCR lasting about 7 to 11 cycles. TCRdb itself ran the 5' RACE reads through MiXCR, one entry per CDR3 protein. The sample carries around 1.5 million distinct CDR3 sequences, around 59% recorded once. The material sequenced was blood. The receptors originated from a man younger than 35 in good health.

This rearrangement joins TRBV4-1 to TRBJ1-1; no clear D. V was clipped by 0 bases and J by 10 bases, with 18 bases between them. The CDR3 spans 15 residues. Germline values: CDR1 MGHRA, CDR2 YSYEKL. The CDR3: CASSQERTVGSRAFF. The CDR3, as DNA: TGCGCCAGCAGCCAAGAACGGACGGTGGGCTCGAGAGCTTTCTTT.

The V and J genes are TRBV21-1 and TRBJ2-7; the D call of TRBD1 is as the table states it, not checked on the DNA. TRBV21-1 is given as a pseudogene. The CDR3 spans 14 residues. In DNA form, the CDR3 reads TGTGCCAGCAGCAAAGCGCAGGGGTTCTACGAGCAGTACTTC. This sequence encodes CASSKAQGFYEQYF.

The rearrangement uses TRBV4-2 and TRBJ2-3; D possibly uses TRBD1 or TRBD2 (5 bases each). Trimming took off 1 base at V and 6 bases at J, with 11 bases between the two ends. CDR3 length: 14 residues. The germline CDR1 and CDR2 sequences are LGHNA and YNFKEQ. CDR3 in amino acids: CASSQVGERDTQYF. CDR3 DNA: TGTGCCAGCAGCCAAGTGGGGGAACGGGATACGCAGTATTTT.

Only a few counts were recorded for this clonotype. The chain uses TRBV25-1 and TRBJ1-2; no reliable D call. V lost 1 base to trimming and J lost 4 bases, with 10 bases between them. Germline CDR1 reads MGHDK; CDR2 reads SYGVNS. The CDR3 is made up of 14 amino acids. The DNA for the CDR3 is TGTGCCAGCAGTGAATTGGGGTTTGCCTATGGCTACACCTTC. This translates into CASSELGFAYGYTF.

This chain links TRBV15 with TRBJ1-4; weak D call: TRBD1 (5 bases). CDR3 length: 16 residues. Trimming took 0 bases from V and 5 from J, leaving 13 bases between them. CDR1 is LNHNV, CDR2 YYDKDF, per germline (reference sequence). This chain's CDR3 is CATSRDSGRANEKLFF. CDR3 nucleotides: TGTGCCACCAGCAGAGATTCGGGACGTGCGAATGAAAAACTGTTTTTT.

This clonotype was counted only a few times. This chain joins TRBV20-1 and TRBJ1-2; D ambiguous. CDR3 length: 11 residues. Germline assignment: CDR1 DFQATT and CDR2 SNEGSKA (reference sequence). Trimming left V 5 bases short and J 8 bases short, with 12 bases between. The CDR3 nucleotides are TGCAGTGCTGGGGATGCGGCCGGCTACACCTTC. It yields the protein CSAGDAAGYTF.

The chain has TRBV4-1 and TRBJ2-3; 9 nucleotides agree with TRBD2. J gave up 14 bases and V 4 bases, and 10 bases lay outside the gene matches. Germline lookup yields CDR1 MGHRA and CDR2 YSYEKL. The CDR3 has 13 residues. The CDR3 protein is CASSRRAGGPRYF. The DNA of the CDR3 is TGCGCCAGCAGCCGACGAGCGGGGGGTCCTAGGTATTTT.

The chain joins TRBV28 to TRBJ2-7; D ambiguous. V lost 3 bases, J lost 1 base, and 10 bases lay in between. The CDR3 runs to 14 residues. The germline V gene encodes CDR1 MDHEN and CDR2 SYDVKM. CDR3 region: CASSFYGPSYEQYF. Here the CDR3 DNA reads TGTGCCAGCAGTTTTTACGGCCCTTCCTACGAGCAGTACTTC.

The J gene is TRBJ2-3, the V gene TRBV6-5; TRBD2 matches at 10 bases. Germline trimming cut 8 bases from V and 6 bases from J; bases unmatched to any gene: 11. The CDR3 contains 15 residues. CDR1 is MNHEY and CDR2 is SVGAGI in the germline V gene. CDR3 coding DNA: TGTGCCAGCGCTTCTAGCGGGAGTGGGAGGGATACGCAGTATTTT. This encodes CASASSGSGRDTQYF.

The chain has TRBV12-3 or TRBV12-4 and TRBJ1-4; D might be TRBD1 (6 bases). The germline V and J ends were trimmed by 5 bases and 10 bases, with 14 bases remaining between them. The CDR3 covers 13 residues. The CDR3 region has the DNA TGTGCCAGCAGTGCCACAGGGAAGGGAAAACTGTTTTTT. This encodes CASSATGKGKLFF.

As DNA, the CDR3 is TGTGCCAGCAGTTTCACAGGGGTGGCCACCGGGGAGCTGTTTTTT. This translates into CASSFTGVATGELFF. This rearrangement joins TRBV6-5 to TRBJ2-2; 7 nucleotides match TRBD1. V shed 4 bases, J shed 4 bases, and the junction held 6 bases outside the gene matches. The germline gives CDR1 MNHEY, CDR2 SVGAGI. The length of the CDR3 is 15 residues.

The V call is TRBV7-9, the J call TRBJ2-3; D is unclear. V lost 8 bases, J lost 2 bases, and 17 bases lay in between. Germline V gene lookup returns CDR1 SEHNR and CDR2 FQNEAQ (reference sequence). This CDR3 comprises 15 residues. CDR3 sequence reads: CASSLPRSFTDTQYF. CDR3 nucleotide sequence: TGTGCCAGCTCCCTTCCCAGGTCTTTCACAGATACGCAGTATTTT.

This clonotype was observed a few times. The chain uses TRBV2 and TRBJ1-6; 7 bases align to TRBD1. CDR1 SNHLY and CDR2 FYNNEI come from the germline V gene. J lost 10 bases, V lost 3 bases, and 12 bases had no gene match. CDR3 size: 16 residues. As DNA, the CDR3 is TGTGCCAGCAGTGATAATAAGGGGGCAATAGGATCACCCCTCCACTTT. Amino acid sequence: CASSDNKGAIGSPLHF.

The sample holds one count of this clonotype. V and J are TRBV6-2 or TRBV6-3 and TRBJ2-5; no definite D call. CDR1 and CDR2 (germline): MNHEY, SVGEGT. The CDR3 has 14 amino acids. V lost 6 bases to trimming and J lost 5 bases, with 16 bases between them. CDR3 in amino acids: CASRVDGPEETQYF. In DNA, the CDR3 is TGTGCCAGCAGAGTCGACGGACCGGAGGAGACCCAGTACTTC.

The V call is TRBV7-9, the J call TRBJ2-1, with TRBD1 as a possible D gene (5 bases). Germline loops: CDR1 SEHNR, CDR2 FQNEAQ (reference sequence). The CDR3 spans 15 residues. Trimming stripped 4 bases from V and 8 bases from J, with 18 bases between. The CDR3, as DNA: TGTGCCAGCAGCTCTCGGCGGACCTTAGGGGATGAGCAGTTCTTC. Residues: CASSSRRTLGDEQFF. The entire variable domain, with the rest obtained from reference TRBV7-9 and TRBJ2-1, is as follows: DTGVSQNPRHKITKRGQNVTFRCDPISEHNRLYWYRQTLGQGPEFLTYFQNEAQLEKSRLLSDRFSAERPKGSFSTLEIQRTEQGDSAMYLCASSSRRTLGDEQFFGPGTRLTVL.

This chain links TRBV4-2 with TRBJ2-7; D is uncertain. This CDR3 has 15 residues. The germline V gene encodes CDR1 LGHNA and CDR2 YNFKEQ. V was clipped by 4 bases and J by 0 bases, with 13 bases between them. The DNA for the CDR3 is TGTGCCAGCAGCCCCGAAAGACATAGCTCCTACGAGCAGTACTTC. Translation: CASSPERHSSYEQYF.

The chain employs TRBV29-1 and TRBJ1-5, with D perhaps matching TRBD1 (6 bases). There are 13 residues in the CDR3. CDR1 is SQVTM, CDR2 ANQGSEA, per germline. Trimming left V 4 bases short and J 1 base short, with 8 bases between. The CDR3 protein is CSVGTASNQPQHF. CDR3 nucleotide sequence: TGCAGCGTTGGGACAGCAAGCAATCAGCCCCAGCATTTT.

A few counts support this clonotype. The CDR3 nucleotides read TGTGCCAGCAGCCCCCGGACAGGGGCGCGAGAGACCCAGTACTTC. Translation gives CASSPRTGARETQYF. The rearrangement links TRBV7-2 to TRBJ2-5; 9 nucleotides match TRBD1. CDR3 size: 15 residues. In germline, CDR1 is SGHTA, CDR2 FQGNSA. The J segment lost 4 bases and the V segment lost 5 bases, leaving 8 bases of the junction unmatched.

This sequence joins TRBV6-5 and TRBJ1-6; no reliable D call. The CDR3 sequence is 15 residues long. Germline-derived CDR1 and CDR2 are MNHEY and SVGAGI. The ends were cut back, 2 bases at V and 7 bases at J, with 12 bases in the middle. CDR3 bases: TGTGCCAGCAGTTACCGCGGCCAGCTAAATTCACCCCTCCACTTT. It codes for CASSYRGQLNSPLHF.

V gene TRBV11-2 combines with J gene TRBJ2-7; D possibly corresponds to TRBD2 (6 bases). The J call may be wrong; the DNA end is better matched by TRBJ2-5. This CDR3 is built from 13 residues. Germline V CDR1 and CDR2: SGHAT, FQNNGV. The chain's CDR3 is CASSSVGGETQYF. In DNA form, the CDR3 reads TGTGCCAGCAGCTCAGTCGGGGGAGAGACCCAGTACTTC.

On this clonotype itself: A read error is likely here: a far larger clone is one base away. This chain connects TRBV7-2 to TRBJ2-1; no definite D call. The germline CDR1 and CDR2 sequences are SGHTA and FQGNSA. Trimming pared 3 bases from V and 10 bases from J, leaving 7 bases between. This CDR3 contains 11 residues. CDR3 amino acids: CASSFAGEQFF. CDR3 nucleotide sequence: TGTGCCAGCAGCTTTGCCGGGGAGCAGTTCTTC.

This clonotype was observed a handful of times. The V gene is TRBV12-3 or TRBV12-4, the J gene TRBJ1-2; tentatively, D is TRBD1 (5 bases). The CDR3 covers 16 residues. Trimming removed 3 bases at V and 8 bases at J, with 22 bases between. The CDR3 DNA reads as TGTGCCAGCAGTTTTGGGTCGAGTGGGGGGGACGGAGGCTACACCTTC. This sequence encodes CASSFGSSGGDGGYTF.

The V and J genes are TRBV7-9 and TRBJ1-5; the D gene is possibly TRBD1 (5 bases). Germline V gene lookup returns CDR1 SEHNR and CDR2 FQNEAQ (reference sequence). The CDR3 length is 14 residues. The V and J ends lost 4 bases and 4 bases respectively, with 11 bases between them. In DNA, the CDR3 is TGTGCCAGCAGCTGGTCCGACAGAAATCAGCCCCAGCATTTT. It translates to CASSWSDRNQPQHF. The complete variable domain, with remaining parts taken from reference TRBV7-9 and TRBJ1-5, reads DTGVSQNPRHKITKRGQNVTFRCDPISEHNRLYWYRQTLGQGPEFLTYFQNEAQLEKSRLLSDRFSAERPKGSFSTLEIQRTEQGDSAMYLCASSWSDRNQPQHFGDGTRLSIL.

This rearrangement joins TRBV3-1 to TRBJ2-2; D is undetermined. Germline-derived CDR1 and CDR2 are LGHDT and YNNKEL (reference sequence). The V end lost 0 bases, the J end lost 9 bases, and 14 bases lay between the germline ends. The CDR3 runs 15 residues. The CDR3 spells CASSQDFTAARELFF. The CDR3, as DNA: TGTGCCAGCAGCCAAGATTTCACCGCGGCCCGGGAGCTGTTTTTT.

This chain uses TRBV7-2 with TRBJ2-3, with TRBD2 matching 12 bases. Germline loops: CDR1 SGHTA, CDR2 FQGNSA. The CDR3 runs to 16 residues. Trimming took 5 bases from V and 2 from J; bases not matched to a gene: 5. The chain's CDR3 is CASSLWTSGATDTQYF. The CDR3 bases are TGTGCCAGCAGCCTCTGGACTAGCGGGGCCACAGATACGCAGTATTTT.

This clonotype was seen a handful of times. The J gene is TRBJ2-5, the V gene TRBV27; D is unresolved. The end of the DNA fits TRBJ2-7 better, so the J call may be wrong. Germline CDR1 and CDR2: MNHEY and SMNVEV (reference sequence). This CDR3 comprises 14 residues. The CDR3 sequence is CASSPRILSYEQYF. The CDR3 DNA sequence: TGTGCCAGCAGCCCACGAATCCTCTCCTACGAGCAGTACTTC.

The chain employs TRBV4-3 and TRBJ1-1; 8 bases match TRBD1. The length of the CDR3 is 15 residues. Germline V gene data show CDR1 as LGHNA and CDR2 as YSLEER. J gave up 1 base and V 1 base, and 2 bases lay outside the gene matches. The CDR3 nucleotides read TGCGCCAGCAGCCAAGCAGGGGGCGCGAACACTGAAGCTTTCTTT. It yields the protein CASSQAGGANTEAFF.

The chain joins TRBV6-2 or TRBV6-3 to TRBJ1-6, with TRBD1 matching 7 bases. V lost 4 bases to trimming and J lost 4 bases; unmatched junction nucleotides: 4. The V gene's germline CDR1 is MNHEY and CDR2 SVGEGT. The CDR3 totals 15 residues. CDR3 amino acids: CASSSGTEYNSPLHF. The CDR3 region has the DNA TGTGCCAGCAGTTCCGGGACAGAATATAATTCACCCCTCCACTTT.

The chain is built from TRBV3-1 and TRBJ2-1; D gene unclear. This CDR3 contains 12 residues. V was shortened by 0 bases and J by 13 bases, with 10 bases between the two germline ends. CDR1 LGHDT and CDR2 YNNKEL come from the germline V gene (reference sequence). The CDR3 region is CASSQDVAVQFF. DNA for the CDR3: TGTGCCAGCAGCCAAGACGTTGCAGTCCAGTTCTTC.

In its sample, this clonotype was seen once. The chain employs TRBV27 and TRBJ2-3, with D perhaps matching TRBD2 (5 bases). CDR3 size: 13 residues. V was cut by 10 bases and J by 1 base, with 12 bases left in between. Germline values: CDR1 MNHEY, CDR2 SMNVEV (reference sequence). CDR3 residues: CATTGSGTDTQYF. CDR3 sequence (DNA): TGTGCCACTACGGGGAGTGGCACAGATACGCAGTATTTT.